Below, 6 T cell receptor beta chains from the same sample are listed, as sequenced in a study of T cell responses to AZD1222 COVID-19 vaccine. TCRdb's table, derived via immunoSEQ multiplex PCR, lists solely in-frame clones and lacks some. This table has 140,000 or so clones, roughly 88% appearing once. The sample here was peripheral blood, taken 28 days after the second dose of the MenACWY control vaccine. These receptors all stem from an adult who received the MenACWY meningococcal vaccine as a control.

CDR3 sequence: CASSYGDRDSPLHF. The CDR3, as DNA: TGTGCCAGCAGTTACGGGGACAGGGATTCACCCCTCCACTTT. The chain couples TRBV6-6 to TRBJ1-6; 9 positions match TRBD1. Germline V gives CDR1 MNHNY, CDR2 SVGAGI (reference sequence). The CDR3 loop spans 14 amino acids. Trimming cost V 2 bases and J 8 bases; bases outside gene matches: 1.

CDR3 sequence reads: CASSLTTGAGKTYEQYF. CDR3 DNA: TGTGCCAGCAGCTTAACGACAGGGGCGGGTAAGACCTACGAGCAGTACTTC. V gene TRBV7-3 combines with J gene TRBJ2-7; TRBD1 matches 8 bases. Trimming removed 0 bases from V and 2 bases from J; junction bases left unmatched: 9. This CDR3 is built from 17 residues. The germline V gene encodes CDR1 SGHTA and CDR2 FQGTGA.

The chain uses TRBV7-3 and TRBJ2-1, with 12 bases matching TRBD2. The CDR3 runs 14 residues. V dropped 5 bases and J dropped 7; count of bases not matched to a gene: 3. Germline CDR1 reads SGHTA; CDR2 reads FQGTGA. CDR3 sequence: CASSRTSGVNEQFF. The CDR3, as DNA: TGTGCCAGCAGCCGGACTAGCGGGGTGAATGAGCAGTTCTTC.

The rearrangement joins TRBV6-5 to TRBJ1-4, with TRBD1 identical over 9 bases. V was pared by 6 bases and J by 4 bases, with 0 bases of the junction left unmatched. CDR1 is MNHEY and CDR2 is SVGAGI in the germline V gene. The CDR3 extends over 13 amino acids. The chain's CDR3 is CASRGQGNEKLFF. In DNA, the CDR3 is TGTGCCAGCAGGGGACAGGGTAATGAAAAACTGTTTTTT.

The gene calls are TRBV18 and TRBJ1-5; D may be TRBD1 (6 bases). Germline V gene lookup returns CDR1 KGHSH and CDR2 LQKENI. The length of the CDR3 is 15 residues. The V end lost 2 bases, the J end lost 2 bases, and 10 bases lay between the germline ends. CDR3 sequence (DNA): TGTGCCAGCTCACCATCGGGGGCTCGCAATCAGCCCCAGCATTTT. This gives the protein CASSPSGARNQPQHF. The variable domain in full, completed from reference TRBV18 and TRBJ1-5, reads NAGVMQNPRHLVRRRGQEARLRCSPMKGHSHVYWYRQLPEEGLKFMVYLQKENIIDESGMPKERFSAEFPKEGPSILRIQQVVRGDSAAYFCASSPSGARNQPQHFGDGTRLSIL.

This chain joins TRBV11-3 and TRBJ2-7, with a possible D match to TRBD1 (5 bases). With 7 bases removed from V and 4 bases from J, the gap between germline ends came to 20 bases. Germline assignment: CDR1 SGHNT and CDR2 YENEEA. There are 15 residues in the CDR3. The CDR3 loop reads CASTLRDAGPYEQYF. As DNA, the CDR3 is TGTGCCAGCACCCTCAGGGATGCAGGGCCGTACGAGCAGTACTTC. Combining the CDR3 with reference TRBV11-3 and TRBJ2-7 gives the whole variable domain EAGVVQSPRYKIIEKKQPVAFWCNPISGHNTLYWYLQNLGQGPELLIRYENEEAVDDSQLPKDRFSAERLKGVDSTLKIQPAELGDSAVYLCASTLRDAGPYEQYFGPGTRLTVT.